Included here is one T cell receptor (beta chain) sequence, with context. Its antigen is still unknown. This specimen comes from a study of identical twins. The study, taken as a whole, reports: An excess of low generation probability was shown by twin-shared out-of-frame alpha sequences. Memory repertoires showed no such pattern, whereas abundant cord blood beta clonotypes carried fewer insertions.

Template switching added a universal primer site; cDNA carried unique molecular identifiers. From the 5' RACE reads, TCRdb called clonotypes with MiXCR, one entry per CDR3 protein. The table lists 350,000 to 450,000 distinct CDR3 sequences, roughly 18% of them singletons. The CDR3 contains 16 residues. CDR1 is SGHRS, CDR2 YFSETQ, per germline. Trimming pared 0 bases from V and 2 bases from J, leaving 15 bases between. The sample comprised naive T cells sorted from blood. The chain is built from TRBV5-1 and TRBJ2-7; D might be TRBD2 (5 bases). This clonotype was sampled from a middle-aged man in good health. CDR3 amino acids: CASSLASFTGTYEQYF. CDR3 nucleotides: TGCGCCAGCAGCTTGGCCTCGTTCACGGGAACCTACGAGCAGTACTTC.